This TCR beta chain was profiled in a study of cytomegalovirus exposure and HLA in healthy donors. In the PCR, 60 Vbeta and 13 Jbeta primers were used. The repertoire was sequenced with immunoSEQ multiplex PCR; TCRdb's copy has only in-frame clones and lacks some. The sample includes 150,000 or so clones, approximately 80% of them seen just once. Trimming pared 2 bases from V and 6 bases from J, leaving 17 bases between. Germline values: CDR1 SGHRS, CDR2 YFSETQ. This CDR3 region has 15 residues. Study-wide results and caveats: Within the data, a cluster of highly shared sequence variants was likely a sequencing artifact. Further analysis was carried out later, and it showed several of the most significant clusters appearing linked to common viral pathogens.

With respect to this clone: Its antigen is not identified.

What was sequenced was PBMCs. This chain uses TRBV5-1 with TRBJ1-2, with D perhaps matching TRBD1 (5 bases). This receptor was obtained from a male donor in good health and CMV-seronegative. The DNA of the CDR3 is TGCGCCAGCAGCTTCCCCCAGGGTCCGTACGATGGCTACACCTTC. Its translation: CASSFPQGPYDGYTF.